What follows are 32 T cell receptor beta chains derived from one specimen sequenced in a study of shared clonotypes between healthy human individuals. Some clones are missing from TCRdb's copy, which holds only in-frame ones; the method was immunoSEQ multiplex PCR. Of some 1,600,000 clones listed, 98% are singletons. Sequenced: naive CD4+ T cells sorted from blood. Subset indicated: CD45RA+ positively selected. The receptors here all came from a man in his thirties or forties in good health.

This chain connects TRBV29-1 to TRBJ2-1, with D tentatively TRBD2 (6 bases). The V gene's germline CDR1 is SQVTM and CDR2 ANQGSEA. V lost 0 bases and J 5 bases, leaving 14 bases between the germline ends. The CDR3 contains 15 residues. CDR3 sequence reads: CSVEERSGEDNEQFF. The CDR3 DNA sequence: TGCAGCGTTGAAGAACGGTCGGGAGAGGACAATGAGCAGTTCTTC.

A remark on this clone: The same CDR3 also results from other DNA sequences found in this sample. V usage is TRBV11-3 and J usage is TRBJ2-2; weak D call: TRBD2 (6 bases). Germline V gene data show CDR1 as SGHNT and CDR2 as YENEEA. This CDR3 has 14 amino acids. Trimming left V 0 bases short and J 5 bases short, with 7 bases between. The CDR3 nucleotides read TGTGCCAGCAGCTTAGACGGGAGTACCGGGGAGCTGTTTTTT. It codes for CASSLDGSTGELFF.

V usage is TRBV27 and J usage is TRBJ2-1, with 10 positions matching TRBD1. The CDR3 runs to 14 residues. CDR1 is MNHEY, CDR2 SMNVEV, per germline (reference sequence). V was pared by 5 bases and J by 6 bases, with 4 bases of the junction left unmatched. CDR3 nucleotide sequence: TGTGCCAGCAGTACCCGGACAGGGGGCAATGAGCAGTTCTTC. Translation gives CASSTRTGGNEQFF.

The V and J genes are TRBV28 and TRBJ1-1; a weak D match, TRBD1 (5 bases). CDR1 is MDHEN and CDR2 is SYDVKM in the germline V gene. The CDR3 is made up of 16 amino acids. The germline V and J ends were trimmed by 2 bases and 6 bases, with 19 bases remaining between them. The CDR3 nucleotides read TGTGCCAGCAGTTTAAGGGATCAGGGTCCCCTCCCTGAAGCTTTCTTT. This codes for CASSLRDQGPLPEAFF.

This sequence joins TRBV13 and TRBJ1-1; 7 bases align to TRBD1. CDR3 length equals 12 residues. V lost 5 bases to trimming and J lost 7 bases; unmatched junction nucleotides: 4. Germline V CDR1 and CDR2: PRHDT, FYEKMQ (reference sequence). The CDR3 DNA reads TGTGCCAGCAGCCTTAGGACAGGTGAAGCTTTCTTT. Translating gives CASSLRTGEAFF. Filled out from reference TRBV13 and TRBJ1-1, the complete variable domain reads AAGVIQSPRHLIKEKRETATLKCYPIPRHDTVYWYQQGPGQDPQFLISFYEKMQSDKGSIPDRFSAQQFSDYHSELNMSSLELGDSALYFCASSLRTGEAFFGQGTRLTVV.

The chain recombines TRBV11-2 with TRBJ1-2; D possibly corresponds to TRBD1 (6 bases). Trimming left V 1 base short and J 8 bases short, with 17 bases between. The length of the CDR3 is 15 residues. The germline V gene has CDR1 SGHAT and CDR2 FQNNGV. The DNA for the CDR3 is TGTGCCAGCAGCTTAGGAAGGAGGACAGCACGGGGCTACACCTTC. It translates to CASSLGRRTARGYTF.

V and J are TRBV6-5 and TRBJ1-2; TRBD1 matches 8 bases. CDR1 and CDR2 (germline): MNHEY, SVGAGI. This CDR3 has 12 amino acids. Losses at the gene ends were 6 bases for V and 7 bases for J; bases not matched to a gene: 4. CDR3 region: CASSPDRVGYTF. The CDR3 DNA is TGTGCCAGCAGCCCGGACAGGGTTGGCTACACCTTC.

The genes are TRBV5-1 and TRBJ1-1; no reliable D call. From germline, CDR1 is SGHRS and CDR2 YFSETQ. This CDR3 is built from 14 residues. V lost 4 bases, J lost 11 bases, and 21 bases lay in between. The CDR3 DNA is TGCGCCAGCAGCATCGGACTGGGAAGTCTTTTTGCTTTCTTT. Translation gives CASSIGLGSLFAFF.

V usage is TRBV5-4 and J usage is TRBJ2-3; D is possibly TRBD1 or TRBD2 (5 bases each). Between the trimmed V and J ends, which lost 7 bases and 3 bases, there was a span of 15 bases. Per germline, CDR1 SGHNT and CDR2 YYREEE (reference sequence). There are 14 residues in the CDR3. The CDR3 bases are TGTGCCAGCGCTCGGGACGGGCGAACAGATACGCAGTATTTT. Its translation is CASARDGRTDTQYF.

The CDR3 region has the DNA TGTGCCACCAGCCCCAGGGGGGGGGACGGCAATCAGCCCCAGCATTTT. Translation: CATSPRGGDGNQPQHF. The gene calls are TRBV15 and TRBJ1-5, with 7 bases aligning to TRBD1. V shed 5 bases, J shed 2 bases, and the junction held 9 bases outside the gene matches. Germline V gives CDR1 LNHNV, CDR2 YYDKDF (reference sequence). The CDR3 loop spans 16 amino acids.

This chain uses TRBV7-9 with TRBJ1-2; D is undetermined. The germline CDR1 and CDR2 sequences are SEHNR and FQNEAQ (reference sequence). There are 14 residues in the CDR3. Trimming cost V 1 base and J 5 bases, with 11 bases left between them. CDR3 protein: CASSLEERVYGYTF. CDR3 DNA: TGTGCCAGCAGCTTAGAGGAACGTGTGTATGGCTACACCTTC.

The chain links TRBV10-2 to TRBJ2-7; D is possibly TRBD1 (6 bases). V was clipped by 3 bases and J by 2 bases, with 14 bases between them. Germline V gene lookup returns CDR1 WSHSY and CDR2 SAAADI. The CDR3 loop spans 15 amino acids. DNA of the CDR3: TGCGCCAGCAGTGACCGGGACATACTGGCCTACGAGCAGTACTTC. Amino acid sequence: CASSDRDILAYEQYF.

The chain employs TRBV5-4 and TRBJ2-1; D may match TRBD1 or TRBD2 (5 bases each). This CDR3 spans 15 amino acids. CDR1 is SGHNT, CDR2 YYREEE, per germline (reference sequence). Trimming removed 2 bases at V and 7 bases at J, with 16 bases between. The CDR3: CASSFGTPVRNEQFF. The CDR3 region has the DNA TGTGCCAGCAGCTTTGGGACCCCCGTAAGGAATGAGCAGTTCTTC.

The chain joins TRBV5-1 to TRBJ2-7; TRBD2 is a possible D gene (5 bases). Trimming took off 0 bases at V and 1 base at J, with 11 bases between the two ends. The germline V gene has CDR1 SGHRS and CDR2 YFSETQ. This CDR3 has 15 residues. CDR3 loop: CASSLVGDLSYEQYF. The CDR3 DNA sequence: TGCGCCAGCAGCTTGGTCGGGGATTTGTCCTACGAGCAGTACTTC.

A note on this clone: Different DNA sequences within this sample yield the same CDR3. The chain uses TRBV28 and TRBJ1-2, with a weak D call TRBD1 (6 bases). Germline V CDR1 and CDR2: MDHEN, SYDVKM. The V end was cut by 3 bases, the J end by 8 bases, with 13 bases between. The CDR3 has 13 residues. The CDR3 spells CASSFEGGRGYTF. The CDR3 bases are TGTGCCAGCAGTTTCGAGGGGGGGAGAGGCTACACCTTC.

This chain connects TRBV11-2 to TRBJ2-7, with 7 bases matching TRBD1. The CDR3 extends over 16 amino acids. Trimming cost V 3 bases and J 7 bases; bases outside gene matches: 15. Germline V CDR1 and CDR2: SGHAT, FQNNGV. DNA of the CDR3: TGTGCCAGCAGCTTCCCGCCGGACAGGCCAATAGGGGAGCAGTACTTC. This translates into CASSFPPDRPIGEQYF.

The V call is TRBV28, the J call TRBJ2-4; D remains ambiguous. CDR1 and CDR2 (germline): MDHEN, SYDVKM. CDR3 size: 13 residues. V was cut by 8 bases and J by 0 bases, with 8 bases left in between. CDR3 protein: CASEWTAKNIQYF. The CDR3 DNA reads TGTGCCAGCGAATGGACAGCCAAAAACATTCAGTACTTC.

The genes are TRBV7-2 and TRBJ1-2; the D is unclear. CDR1 and CDR2 from the germline V gene are SGHTA and FQGNSA. The CDR3 loop spans 13 amino acids. Between the trimmed V and J ends, which lost 5 bases and 4 bases, there was a span of 11 bases. CDR3 protein: CASSQGLFYGYTF. In DNA form, the CDR3 reads TGTGCCAGCAGCCAAGGACTTTTCTATGGCTACACCTTC.

This chain uses TRBV14 with TRBJ2-5; 7 nucleotides align to TRBD2. The CDR3 covers 15 residues. V shed 2 bases and J 2 bases; nucleotides not matched to a gene: 5. The germline V gene encodes CDR1 SGHDN and CDR2 FVKESK. DNA for the CDR3: TGTGCCAGCAGCCAATGGGAGGGGCCGCAAGAGACCCAGTACTTC. Translation: CASSQWEGPQETQYF.

The chain recombines TRBV9 with TRBJ2-3; either TRBD1 or TRBD2 may supply D (5 bases each). There are 15 residues in the CDR3. V was cut by 4 bases and J by 0 bases, with 12 bases left in between. CDR1 SGDLS and CDR2 YYNGEE come from the germline V gene. The CDR3 nucleotides read TGTGCCAGCAGCCCCACCGGGGCTAGCACAGATACGCAGTATTTT. It yields the protein CASSPTGASTDTQYF.

This rearrangement joins TRBV5-1 to TRBJ2-1, with D maybe TRBD2 (5 bases). Germline CDR1 reads SGHRS; CDR2 reads YFSETQ. This CDR3 region has 14 residues. Trimming took off 4 bases at V and 5 bases at J, with 13 bases between the two ends. The chain's CDR3 is CASSRLLGDNEQFF. For the CDR3, the DNA is TGCGCCAGCAGCAGATTACTAGGAGACAATGAGCAGTTCTTC.

In DNA form, the CDR3 reads TGTGCCAGCAGCCGATACCTACGAGCCGGGGGTGGGAGGCAGTACTTC. Residues: CASSRYLRAGGGRQYF. The chain employs TRBV13 and TRBJ2-7; tentatively, D is TRBD2 (6 bases). This CDR3 region has 16 residues. Trimming took 5 bases from V and 9 from J, leaving 26 bases between them. Germline V gives CDR1 PRHDT, CDR2 FYEKMQ (reference sequence).

About this clone: The sample has other DNA sequences that encode this CDR3 too. The chain links TRBV28 to TRBJ1-5; 7 positions agree with TRBD1. The trim removed 4 bases at V and 3 bases at J, leaving 3 bases unmatched. Germline V gives CDR1 MDHEN, CDR2 SYDVKM. This CDR3 is built from 14 residues. Written as DNA, the CDR3 is TGTGCCAGCAGTTCAGGGGGGTCCAATCAGCCCCAGCATTTT. Amino acid sequence: CASSSGGSNQPQHF.

This chain connects TRBV19 to TRBJ2-1; D is unresolved. CDR1 LNHDA and CDR2 SQIVND come from the germline V gene (reference sequence). The V end lost 2 bases, the J end lost 6 bases, and 5 bases lay between the germline ends. The CDR3 is 12 residues long. The CDR3 nucleotides read TGTGCCAGTAGTATAAACGCCAATGAGCAGTTCTTC. Amino acid sequence: CASSINANEQFF.

This clone has a single count. This chain connects TRBV4-1 to TRBJ1-4; 8 nucleotides align to TRBD1. This CDR3 has 16 amino acids. J lost 3 bases, V lost 1 base, and 4 bases had no gene match. Per the germline V gene, CDR1 is MGHRA and CDR2 is YSYEKL. CDR3 amino acids: CASSQGLQGANEKLFF. The CDR3 region has the DNA TGCGCCAGCAGCCAAGGACTACAGGGGGCTAATGAAAAACTGTTTTTT.

On this clone: Other DNA sequences in the sample encode the same CDR3. This chain joins TRBV11-2 and TRBJ2-7, with 8 positions matching TRBD1. J gave up 6 bases and V 6 bases, and 10 bases lay outside the gene matches. The CDR3 is 14 residues long. Germline V lookup: CDR1 SGHAT, CDR2 FQNNGV. Here the CDR3 reads CASSRDRGLREQYF. The CDR3 DNA follows: TGTGCCAGCAGTCGTGACAGGGGTTTACGCGAGCAGTACTTC.

This clone was recorded only once. The chain combines TRBV7-9 with TRBJ1-5; D may be TRBD1 (5 bases). The length of the CDR3 is 16 residues. The V end was cut by 5 bases, the J end by 2 bases, with 16 bases between. CDR1 SEHNR and CDR2 FQNEAQ come from the germline V gene (reference sequence). The CDR3 region has the DNA TGTGCCAGCAGCCGGGGGACGGTAATCGGCAATCAGCCCCAGCATTTT. This translates into CASSRGTVIGNQPQHF.

This sequence joins TRBV4-1 and TRBJ2-1, with 8 nucleotides matching TRBD2. V trimming: 3 bases; J trimming: 9 bases; junction bases outside the gene matches: 10. This CDR3 contains 15 residues. Germline V gene data show CDR1 as MGHRA and CDR2 as YSYEKL. The CDR3 spells CASSHMSGRRVEQFF. CDR3 DNA: TGCGCCAGCAGCCATATGAGCGGGAGACGGGTTGAGCAGTTCTTC.

CDR3 region: CASSLYLVGSYNEQFF. The CDR3 DNA reads TGTGCCAGCAGTTTATACCTTGTGGGCTCCTACAATGAGCAGTTCTTC. The chain is built from TRBV28 and TRBJ2-1; no clear D gene. The germline V and J ends were trimmed by 1 base and 0 bases, with 10 bases remaining between them. CDR3 length: 16 residues. Germline values: CDR1 MDHEN, CDR2 SYDVKM.

DNA for the CDR3: TGTGCCAGCAGTTTGGGGGGAGGGGCATACGAGCAGTACTTC. Translated: CASSLGGGAYEQYF. This rearrangement joins TRBV28 to TRBJ2-7; 7 bases line up with TRBD2. The trim removed 3 bases at V and 4 bases at J, leaving 6 bases unmatched. CDR3 size: 14 residues. Germline lookup yields CDR1 MDHEN and CDR2 SYDVKM.

This CDR3 reads CASSLVGTSATNEKLFF. In DNA form, the CDR3 reads TGTGCCAGCAGCTTGGTGGGGACCAGCGCAACTAATGAAAAACTGTTTTTT. The chain carries TRBV5-5 and TRBJ1-4; D may be TRBD1 (5 bases). The CDR3 runs 17 residues. CDR1 is SGHKS and CDR2 is YYEKEE in the germline V gene (reference sequence). V lost 0 bases to trimming and J lost 0 bases, with 12 bases between them.

The chain combines TRBV29-1 with TRBJ2-5; weak D call: TRBD1 (6 bases). Judging by the DNA end, TRBJ2-7 fits better; the J call may be wrong. The CDR3 is 13 residues long. Germline V gives CDR1 SQVTM, CDR2 ANQGSEA. Here the CDR3 DNA reads TGCAGCGTTGGTTTGGGGGACAATTACGAGCAGTACTTC. Its protein product is CSVGLGDNYEQYF.